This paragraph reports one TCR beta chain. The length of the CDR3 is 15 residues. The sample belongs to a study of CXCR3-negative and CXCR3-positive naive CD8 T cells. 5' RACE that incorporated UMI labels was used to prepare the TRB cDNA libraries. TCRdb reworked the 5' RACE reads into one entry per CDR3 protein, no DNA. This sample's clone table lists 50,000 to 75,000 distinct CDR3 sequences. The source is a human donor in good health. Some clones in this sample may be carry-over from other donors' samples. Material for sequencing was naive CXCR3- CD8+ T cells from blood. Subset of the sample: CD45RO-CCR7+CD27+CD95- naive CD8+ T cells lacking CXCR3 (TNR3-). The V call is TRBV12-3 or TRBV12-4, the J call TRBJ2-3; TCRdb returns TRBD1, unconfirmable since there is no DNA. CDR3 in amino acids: CASSLGIGAADTQYF.